This TCR beta chain was recovered during a study of cytomegalovirus exposure and HLA in healthy donors. Broader study findings: Per a prior analysis, the majority of TCR beta V segments were productive roughly 87% or roughly 30% of the time. For most subjects, TCR beta sequences were reported to predict HLA-A and HLA-B alleles with accuracy. TCR sequences were mostly rare, though some public TCRs occurred in many donors.

Likely unrecorded immune exposures existed in these nominally healthy donors. Regarding this clone: As yet, its antigen is unknown.

The CDR3 sequence is 12 residues long. Per germline, CDR1 SQVTM and CDR2 ANQGSEA. V was cut by 4 bases and J by 3 bases, with 7 bases left in between. Primers for the PCR totalled 60 Vbeta and 13 Jbeta. Assay used: immunoSEQ multiplex PCR; TCRdb lists only in-frame clones, some missing. The sample has some 130,000 clones, around three quarters seen once. The material sequenced was PBMCs. The chain recombines TRBV29-1 with TRBJ2-1; D unresolved. The source is a male donor in good health and CMV-seropositive. The CDR3 DNA reads TGCAGCGTTGTCGGAGACTACAATGAGCAGTTCTTC. It specifies CSVVGDYNEQFF.